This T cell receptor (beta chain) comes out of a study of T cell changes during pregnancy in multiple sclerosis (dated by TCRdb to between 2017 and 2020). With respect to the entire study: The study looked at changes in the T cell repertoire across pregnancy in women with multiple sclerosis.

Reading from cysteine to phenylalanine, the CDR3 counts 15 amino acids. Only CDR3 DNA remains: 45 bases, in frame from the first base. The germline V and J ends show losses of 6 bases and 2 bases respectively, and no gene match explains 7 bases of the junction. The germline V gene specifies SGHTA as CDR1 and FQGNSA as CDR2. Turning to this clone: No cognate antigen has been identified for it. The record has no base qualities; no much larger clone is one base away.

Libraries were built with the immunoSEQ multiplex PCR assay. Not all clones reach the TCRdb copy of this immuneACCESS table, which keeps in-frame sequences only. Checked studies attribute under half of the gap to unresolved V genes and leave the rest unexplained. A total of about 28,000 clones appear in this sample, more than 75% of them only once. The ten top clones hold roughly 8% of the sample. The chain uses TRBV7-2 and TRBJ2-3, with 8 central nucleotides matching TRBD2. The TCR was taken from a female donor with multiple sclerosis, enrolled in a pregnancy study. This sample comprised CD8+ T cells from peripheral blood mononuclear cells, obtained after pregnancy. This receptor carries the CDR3 CASSPKRGNTDTQYF. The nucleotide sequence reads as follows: TGTGCCAGCAGTCCAAAGCGGGGGAACACAGATACGCAGTATTTT.